These T cell receptor beta chains were read from a single sample in a study of CD8+ T cells in alopecia areata. Generated by immunoSEQ multiplex PCR, the TCRdb table keeps only in-frame clones and is missing some. The sample yields under 250,000 clones, more than 60% seen once. This sample comprised CD4+ T cells sorted from blood, obtained around week 42, from a patient treated with tofacitinib. Receptors originate from a human donor with alopecia areata. Both conserved end residues are trimmed from each CDR3.

>TRBV4-3
ASSQDLDGNRGETQY
>TRBV7-2
ASSLDSRTQH
>TRBV18
ASSPQGYNEQF
>TRBV15
ATSAPGQGITEAF
>TRBV27
ASSFGQGRADTQY
>TRBV7-2
ASSLGRAGGYT
>TRBV30
AWSGGGVNEKLF
>TRBV18
ASSPRGSQETQY
>TRBV29-1
SVASGARSYEQY
>TRBV23-1
ASSQAKGGGNTIY
>TRBV11-1
ASSPWRSGDDNEQF
>TRBV25-1
ATIGPGTRETEAF
>TRBV29-1
SVKVASNTEAF
>TRBV29-1
SGGTTVNYGYT
>TRBV29-1
SVDMGGGQPQH
>TRBV29-1
SAPSGAGGYT
>TRBV7-9
ASSGSHREARDTEAF
>TRBV29-1
SVDFGQGPEQY
>TRBV10-3
AISETLPGTRSAEAF
>TRBV29-1
SVEFSSTDTQY
>TRBV4-3
ASSQELGGYGYT
>TRBV28
ASSYQGQGPSNQPQH
>TRBV7-9
AIPQSRGDDNSPLH
>TRBV7-2
ASSLVGQDYEQY
>TRBV23-1
ASSQPSLGYT
>TRBV29-1
SVKGQTVETQY
>TRBV2
ASTGGEETQY
>TRBV27
ASSPSGSRDEKLF
>TRBV7-2
ASSSVGGELF
>TRBV6-1
ASSEEGHGSTQY
>TRBV5-1
ASSRLAGGLSNEQF